This T cell receptor (beta chain) was sequenced for a study of OX40 agonist ivuxolimab in advanced cancers. Clones were sequenced by immunoSEQ multiplex PCR, and TCRdb holds only the in-frame ones, with some missing. Of some 77,000 clones in the sample, just over 90% were seen once. The germline V gene encodes CDR1 SGHTA and CDR2 FQGNSA. V shed 6 bases and J 3 bases; nucleotides not matched to a gene: 20. This CDR3 has 19 amino acids. The source is an adult with an advanced solid tumor such as melanoma, head and neck, liver or kidney cancer. The sample consisted of CD4+ or CD8+ T cells sorted from blood, taken in a trial of the OX40 agonist ivuxolimab. The chain employs TRBV7-2 and TRBJ2-3, with 8 bases identical to TRBD1. The CDR3 reads CASRPQGVGRFSRTDTQYF. CDR3 DNA: TGTGCCAGCAGGCCACAGGGGGTGGGCAGGTTCTCTAGGACAGATACGCAGTATTTT.